This T cell receptor beta chain is drawn from a study of T cells in Graves' hyperthyroidism and ophthalmopathy. General observations from the study: Ophthalmopathy onset followed model prediction by a median around six months.

Amplified regions were TCR beta CDR3 sequences from RNA transcripts. When the TCR CDR3 underwent first-round RT-PCR, the HTBI primer set was used. TCRdb passed the multiplex PCR reads through MiXCR, listing each CDR3 protein once. Of over 150,000 distinct CDR3 sequences listed, about a sixth were seen once; the top ten hold around 48%. A note on this clonotype: The antigen is unknown.

Trimming removed 6 bases from V and 0 bases from J, with 15 bases in between. Germline CDR1 is MNHEY and CDR2 is SMNVEV (reference sequence). CDR3 length: 15 residues. Over 18 months, lack of ophthalmopathy progression marked Graves' hyperthyroidism as stable. Exclusions: uncontrolled infection, other autoimmune disease, pregnancy, lactation. Fresh 10 ml peripheral blood yielded PBMCs. This clonotype was obtained from a woman aged 50 to 60 with Graves' hyperthyroidism. The chain recombines TRBV27 with TRBJ2-7; TRBD2 might be the D (5 bases). The sequenced sample was blood. The CDR3 DNA reads TGTGCCAGCAGGGGTCTGGAGGTCGGCTCCTACGAGCAGTACTTC. Translated, it gives CASRGLEVGSYEQYF.